This T cell receptor beta chain is from a study of T cells in Graves' hyperthyroidism and ophthalmopathy. As for the study in general: Upon initial diagnosis and before any treatment, peripheral blood was collected.

Only one count was recorded for this clonotype. Germline CDR1 and CDR2: LGHNA and YNFKEQ. With V trimmed by 3 bases and J by 6 bases, 10 bases remained unmatched. The CDR3 sequence is 15 residues long. A lack of ophthalmopathy progression within 18 months defined stable Graves' hyperthyroidism. Template material for amplifying TCR beta CDR3 regions consisted of RNA transcripts. When the TCR CDR3 underwent first-round RT-PCR, the HTBI primer set was used. TCRdb reprocessed the multiplex PCR reads with MiXCR, giving one entry per CDR3 protein. The sample carries more than 650,000 distinct CDR3 sequences, 11% to 15% recorded once.

Material: blood. The sequence derives from a woman in her late teens or twenties with Graves' hyperthyroidism. The rearrangement links TRBV4-2 to TRBJ1-1; 7 bases align to TRBD1. In DNA, the CDR3 is TGTGCCAGCAGCCAGGTGGGTTACAGGGGTCCTGAAGCTTTCTTT. It specifies CASSQVGYRGPEAFF.